The text below deals with one TCR beta chain. The sample is drawn from a study of blood T cell repertoires in COVID-19. Using immunoSEQ multiplex PCR, the repertoire was profiled, and TCRdb retains in-frame clones only, with some absent. The table includes some 130,000 clones, about 78% detected once. Between the trimmed V and J ends, which lost 3 bases and 6 bases, there was a span of 15 bases. Looked up from germline, CDR1 is MNHNS and CDR2 is SASEGT. This CDR3 comprises 15 residues. The sequence came from a man in his 60s who had recovered from COVID-19. The chain combines TRBV6-1 with TRBJ1-5; D possibly corresponds to TRBD1 (5 bases). The sequencing sample was made of peripheral blood. Written as DNA, the CDR3 is TGTGCCAGCAGTGAGAGCAGGGTTGTGGGTCAGCCCCAGCATTTT. Encoded protein: CASSESRVVGQPQHF.